The rows below give T cell receptor beta chains drawn from one sample of a study of identical twins. TCRdb itself ran the 5' RACE reads through MiXCR, one entry per CDR3 protein. This table has more than 350,000 distinct CDR3 sequences, approximately 9.1% appearing once. Source material: naive T cells sorted from blood. Receptors originate from a woman aged 50 to 60 in good health. The CDR3 runs from the conserved cysteine through the conserved F or W. Each record gives: D gene, clone size, J gene, V gene, CDR3 DNA, CDR3 protein. A D gene is named only where the DNA matches it firmly. The size field is filled for only some rows; it gives once, few, many or a size class.

D gene: TRBD1
clone size: -
J gene: TRBJ1-2
V gene: TRBV11-3
CDR3 DNA: TGTGCCAGCAGCTTCGGACAGGATGGCTACACCTTC
CDR3 protein: CASSFGQDGYTF

D gene: -
clone size: -
J gene: TRBJ2-7
V gene: TRBV7-9
CDR3 DNA: TGTGCCAGCAGCCCAACCAACCCGGGACGTGGCGTTTTC
CDR3 protein: CASSPTNPGRGVF

D gene: -
clone size: -
J gene: TRBJ1-4
V gene: TRBV20-1
CDR3 DNA: TGCAGTGCCCTCTTAGGAGAAAAACTGTTTTTT
CDR3 protein: CSALLGEKLFF

D gene: -
clone size: few
J gene: TRBJ2-1
V gene: TRBV29-1
CDR3 DNA: TGCAGCGTTGTCGGGCGAAGCTCCTACAATGAGCAGTTCTTC
CDR3 protein: CSVVGRSSYNEQFF

D gene: -
clone size: many
J gene: TRBJ1-1
V gene: TRBV3-1
CDR3 DNA: TGTGCCAGCAGCCAAGATAAAGGAACTGAAGCTTTCTTT
CDR3 protein: CASSQDKGTEAFF

D gene: -
clone size: few
J gene: TRBJ2-7
V gene: TRBV28
CDR3 DNA: TGTGCCAGCAGTTTGAGGGACGAGCAGTACTTC
CDR3 protein: CASSLRDEQYF

D gene: TRBD2
clone size: many
J gene: TRBJ2-5
V gene: TRBV5-6
CDR3 DNA: TGTGCCAGCAACTTAGCGGGAGCGCTCGATGAGACCCAGTACTTC
CDR3 protein: CASNLAGALDETQYF

D gene: TRBD2
clone size: many
J gene: TRBJ2-1
V gene: TRBV14
CDR3 DNA: TGTGCCAGCAGCCAAACTAGCGGGAGAAATGAGCAGTTCTTC
CDR3 protein: CASSQTSGRNEQFF

D gene: -
clone size: few
J gene: TRBJ2-2
V gene: TRBV11-2
CDR3 DNA: TGTGCCAGCAGCTTATTTCCTGAGGACTGGCACACCGGGGAGCTGTTTTTT
CDR3 protein: CASSLFPEDWHTGELFF

D gene: TRBD2
clone size: few
J gene: TRBJ2-3
V gene: TRBV20-1
CDR3 DNA: TGCAGAGCACGTTCACGAGCGGGACGCACAGATACGCAGTATTTT
CDR3 protein: CRARSRAGRTDTQYF

D gene: -
clone size: few
J gene: TRBJ2-5
V gene: TRBV6-5
CDR3 DNA: TGTGCCAGCAGAAGCGGGACAACCGACCGGACCCAGTACTTC
CDR3 protein: CASRSGTTDRTQYF

D gene: -
clone size: -
J gene: TRBJ2-5
V gene: TRBV2
CDR3 DNA: TGTGCCAGCAGTGTAGGGAACCAAGAGACCCAGTACTTC
CDR3 protein: CASSVGNQETQYF

D gene: -
clone size: many
J gene: TRBJ1-1
V gene: TRBV7-9
CDR3 DNA: TGTGCCAGCACAGGGGTCCAAATGAACACTGAAGCTTTCTTT
CDR3 protein: CASTGVQMNTEAFF

D gene: -
clone size: few
J gene: TRBJ2-3
V gene: TRBV19
CDR3 DNA: TGTGCCAGTAGTATTGGGTCCCCCACAGATACGCAGTATTTT
CDR3 protein: CASSIGSPTDTQYF

D gene: -
clone size: few
J gene: TRBJ2-7
V gene: TRBV4-1
CDR3 DNA: TGCGCCAGCAGCCCTAGGGGGAATCGGAAGGACGAGCAGTACTTC
CDR3 protein: CASSPRGNRKDEQYF

D gene: -
clone size: many
J gene: TRBJ1-2
V gene: TRBV7-9
CDR3 DNA: TGTGCCAGCAGCTTACCGGGGATCTATGGCTACACCTTC
CDR3 protein: CASSLPGIYGYTF

D gene: -
clone size: few
J gene: TRBJ2-5
V gene: TRBV3-1
CDR3 DNA: TGTGCCAGCAGCCAAGCTTCGGGGGACCAAGAGACCCAGTACTTC
CDR3 protein: CASSQASGDQETQYF

D gene: -
clone size: many
J gene: TRBJ2-1
V gene: TRBV29-1
CDR3 DNA: TGCAGCGTTGATCGTCCCCTCGCCTACAATGAGCAGTTCTTC
CDR3 protein: CSVDRPLAYNEQFF

D gene: -
clone size: -
J gene: TRBJ1-2
V gene: TRBV5-1
CDR3 DNA: TGCGCCAGCAGCTTGGTCGGAGTACCGCGTGACTATGGCTACACCTTC
CDR3 protein: CASSLVGVPRDYGYTF

D gene: TRBD2
clone size: -
J gene: TRBJ2-1
V gene: TRBV10-3
CDR3 DNA: TGTGCCATCAGGCCCGGGACTAGCGGATACAATGAGCAGTTCTTC
CDR3 protein: CAIRPGTSGYNEQFF

D gene: -
clone size: -
J gene: TRBJ1-2
V gene: TRBV5-1
CDR3 DNA: TGCGCCAGCAGCTTTGAGGGGCGCCAGGACGGCTACACCTTC
CDR3 protein: CASSFEGRQDGYTF

D gene: -
clone size: many
J gene: TRBJ1-4
V gene: TRBV20-1
CDR3 DNA: TGCAGTGCTAGGTCTAGGGCAGGGCAAGAAAAACTGTTTTTT
CDR3 protein: CSARSRAGQEKLFF

D gene: TRBD2
clone size: few
J gene: TRBJ2-1
V gene: TRBV27
CDR3 DNA: TGTGCCAGCAGGCCCGGGACTAGCGGGCACAATGAGCAGTTCTTC
CDR3 protein: CASRPGTSGHNEQFF

D gene: TRBD1
clone size: -
J gene: TRBJ1-1
V gene: TRBV19
CDR3 DNA: TGTGCCAGTAATGGACCGGGACAGGGGAGAATAGACACTGAAGCTTTCTTT
CDR3 protein: CASNGPGQGRIDTEAFF

D gene: TRBD1
clone size: few
J gene: TRBJ1-4
V gene: TRBV7-2
CDR3 DNA: TGTGCCAGCAGCCAAGCCCCCGGGACAGATAATGAAAAACTGTTTTTT
CDR3 protein: CASSQAPGTDNEKLFF

D gene: -
clone size: many
J gene: TRBJ1-1
V gene: TRBV29-1
CDR3 DNA: TGCAGCGTTGTCCGGGCTTGGGAAGTTGGGGCTTTCTTT
CDR3 protein: CSVVRAWEVGAFF

D gene: -
clone size: -
J gene: TRBJ2-1
V gene: TRBV2
CDR3 DNA: TGTGCCAGCAGTGCTAGCCCCCATGAGCAGTTCTTC
CDR3 protein: CASSASPHEQFF

D gene: TRBD2
clone size: many
J gene: TRBJ2-1
V gene: TRBV12-3/TRBV12-4
CDR3 DNA: TGTGCCAGCAGTAGCGGGAGGGCCCTTACGAGCTCCTACAATGAGCAGTTCTTC
CDR3 protein: CASSSGRALTSSYNEQFF

D gene: TRBD1
clone size: many
J gene: TRBJ1-6
V gene: TRBV20-1
CDR3 DNA: TGCAGTGCTGTTCCGGGACAGGGAAATTCACCCCTCCACTTT
CDR3 protein: CSAVPGQGNSPLHF

D gene: TRBD1
clone size: -
J gene: TRBJ2-5
V gene: TRBV12-3/TRBV12-4
CDR3 DNA: TGTGCCAGCCGGTCGACAGGGGAGGTGACCCAGTACTTC
CDR3 protein: CASRSTGEVTQYF

D gene: -
clone size: -
J gene: TRBJ2-1
V gene: TRBV19
CDR3 DNA: TGTGCCAGTAGTCGGTTTCTCAGGGGGGCCCACAATGAGCAGTTCTTC
CDR3 protein: CASSRFLRGAHNEQFF

D gene: TRBD1
clone size: few
J gene: TRBJ1-1
V gene: TRBV11-2
CDR3 DNA: TGTGCCAGCAGCTACCTCCACAGGGGACCCATGAACACTGAAGCTTTCTTT
CDR3 protein: CASSYLHRGPMNTEAFF

D gene: -
clone size: -
J gene: TRBJ2-7
V gene: TRBV19
CDR3 DNA: TGTGCCAGTATGGACTCCTACGAGCAGTACTTC
CDR3 protein: CASMDSYEQYF

D gene: -
clone size: -
J gene: TRBJ1-2
V gene: TRBV14
CDR3 DNA: TGTGCCAGCAGCCCCCCCGCTTTCCTACCGACTGGCTACACCTTC
CDR3 protein: CASSPPAFLPTGYTF

D gene: -
clone size: few
J gene: TRBJ2-3
V gene: TRBV9
CDR3 DNA: TGTGCCAGCAGTCATACGACTATCCGCGCAGATACGCAGTATTTT
CDR3 protein: CASSHTTIRADTQYF